The TCR beta chain under discussion was sequenced for a study of lymphopenia after photon versus proton radiotherapy (dated by TCRdb to between 2019 and 2020). Context from the whole study: Photon and proton radiation therapy were compared by the study for their immunological effects in patients with gastrointestinal tumors who developed high-grade lymphopenia. The cohort comprised under 25 patients with gastrointestinal tumors who received either photon or proton therapy and then developed lymphopenia. The study was designed to characterize how the impact on the immune system differs between the two radiation modalities.

Turning to this clone: Its target antigen remains unknown. Per-base qualities were not stored, and no clone one base away is much larger.

Broad study findings and their caveats: Across the cohort, among patients who died, a greater drop in TCR diversity after the nadir was inversely correlated with overall survival time. During treatment, patients who received photon therapy lost naive T cells and TCR diversity and gained effector/memory populations, whereas patients who received proton therapy remained relatively stable. The authors looked at the survival association only in patients who died, and they framed better survival with proton therapy as a possibility rather than a demonstrated result. After the lymphocyte count nadir, photon-treated repertoires showed oligoclonal expansion, especially of CD8+ Temra cells, which drove the drop in diversity.

V is cut by 2 bases and J by 1 base, and the space between the germline ends is 15 bases. CDR1 KGHSH and CDR2 LQKENI are derived from the germline V gene. Reading from cysteine to phenylalanine, the CDR3 counts 17 amino acids. Only the CDR3 DNA is retained, 51 bases long and in frame from the first base. To prepare the library, the immunoSEQ multiplex PCR assay was applied. T cell repertoires were profiled by deep sequencing of rearranged TCR beta loci, alongside multiparametric flow cytometry. Entries here come from immuneACCESS through TCRdb and include only in-frame sequences with V and J called. Some clones fail to appear in such tables; in the studies checked, an unresolved V gene covers under half of the shortfall, and the cause of the remainder is unknown. The sample yields over 25,000 clones; approximately 88% were counted once. The ten largest clones represent 45% to 50% of the sample.

The rearranged chain carries TRBV18 and TRBJ1-5, and possibly TRBD1, on 5 matching bases. Sequenced here: peripheral blood, sampled from a patient treated with proton-based radiotherapy. The sequence derives from a woman aged 60-70 years with cholangiocarcinoma. Some clones in this sample may be carry-over from other donors' samples. The CDR3 reads CASSPVNQGPSNQPQHF. The nucleotide sequence reads TGTGCCAGCTCACCAGTTAACCAGGGTCCGAGCAATCAGCCCCAGCATTTT.